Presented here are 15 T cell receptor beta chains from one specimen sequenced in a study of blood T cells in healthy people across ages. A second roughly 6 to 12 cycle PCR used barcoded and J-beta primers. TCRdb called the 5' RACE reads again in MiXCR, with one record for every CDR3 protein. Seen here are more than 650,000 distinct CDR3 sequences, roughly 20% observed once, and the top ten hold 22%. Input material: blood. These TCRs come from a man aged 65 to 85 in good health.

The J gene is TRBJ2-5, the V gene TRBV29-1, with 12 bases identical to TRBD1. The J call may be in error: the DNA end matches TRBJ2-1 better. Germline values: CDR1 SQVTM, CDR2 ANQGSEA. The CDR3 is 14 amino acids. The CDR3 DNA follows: TGCAGCGAGCCGGGACAGGGGGCTCGTAATGAGCAGTTCTTC. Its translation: CSEPGQGARNEQFF.

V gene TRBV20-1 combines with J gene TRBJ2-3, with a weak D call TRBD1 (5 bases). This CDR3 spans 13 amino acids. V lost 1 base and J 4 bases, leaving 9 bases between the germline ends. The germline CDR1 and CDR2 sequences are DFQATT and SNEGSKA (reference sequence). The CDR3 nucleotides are TGCAGTGCTAGAGTTAGGGGCGCAGATACGCAGTATTTT. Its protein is CSARVRGADTQYF.

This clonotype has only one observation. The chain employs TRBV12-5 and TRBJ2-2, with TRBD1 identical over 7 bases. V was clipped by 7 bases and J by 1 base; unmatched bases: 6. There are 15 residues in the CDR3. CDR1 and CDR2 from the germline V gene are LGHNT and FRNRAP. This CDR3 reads CASDLTGVNTGELFF. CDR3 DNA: TGTGCTAGTGACCTCACAGGGGTGAACACCGGGGAGCTGTTTTTT.

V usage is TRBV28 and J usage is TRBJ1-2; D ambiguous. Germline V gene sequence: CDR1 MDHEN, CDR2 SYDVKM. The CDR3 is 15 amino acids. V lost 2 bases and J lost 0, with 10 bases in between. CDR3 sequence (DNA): TGTGCCAGCAGTTTAGGGTCAGTGACTAACTATGGCTACACCTTC. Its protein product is CASSLGSVTNYGYTF.

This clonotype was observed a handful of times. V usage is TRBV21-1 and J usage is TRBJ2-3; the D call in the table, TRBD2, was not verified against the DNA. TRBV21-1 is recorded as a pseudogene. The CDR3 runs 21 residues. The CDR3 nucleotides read TGTGCCAGCAGCAAAGTCTCGTGGACTAGCGGGAGTTGGGGTGGCACAGATACGCAGTATTTT. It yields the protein CASSKVSWTSGSWGGTDTQYF.

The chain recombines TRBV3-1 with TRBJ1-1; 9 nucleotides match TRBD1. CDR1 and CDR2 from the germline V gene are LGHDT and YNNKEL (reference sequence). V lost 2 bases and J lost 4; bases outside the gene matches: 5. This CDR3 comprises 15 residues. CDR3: CASSQTGGEGTEAFF. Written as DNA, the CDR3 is TGTGCCAGCAGCCAAACAGGGGGCGAAGGCACTGAAGCTTTCTTT.

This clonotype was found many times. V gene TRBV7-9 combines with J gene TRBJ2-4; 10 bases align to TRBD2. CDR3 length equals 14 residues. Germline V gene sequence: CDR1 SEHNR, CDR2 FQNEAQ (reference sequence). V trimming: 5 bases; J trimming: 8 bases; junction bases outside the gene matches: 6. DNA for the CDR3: TGTGCCAGCAGCGACGGGACTAGCGAGTACATTCAGTACTTC. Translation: CASSDGTSEYIQYF.

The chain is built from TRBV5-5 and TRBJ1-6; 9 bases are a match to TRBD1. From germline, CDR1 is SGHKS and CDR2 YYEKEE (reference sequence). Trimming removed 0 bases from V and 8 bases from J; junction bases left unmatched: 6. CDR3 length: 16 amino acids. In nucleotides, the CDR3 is TGTGCCAGCAGCTTGGGGACAGGGGAGAGGTATTCACCCCTCCACTTT. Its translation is CASSLGTGERYSPLHF.

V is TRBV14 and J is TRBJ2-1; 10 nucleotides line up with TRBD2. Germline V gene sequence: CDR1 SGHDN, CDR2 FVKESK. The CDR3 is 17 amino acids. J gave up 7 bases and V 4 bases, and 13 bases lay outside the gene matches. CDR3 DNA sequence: TGTGCCAGCAGCCCGCCAGTCCTAGCGGGAGTAGGGAATGAGCAGTTCTTC. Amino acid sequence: CASSPPVLAGVGNEQFF.

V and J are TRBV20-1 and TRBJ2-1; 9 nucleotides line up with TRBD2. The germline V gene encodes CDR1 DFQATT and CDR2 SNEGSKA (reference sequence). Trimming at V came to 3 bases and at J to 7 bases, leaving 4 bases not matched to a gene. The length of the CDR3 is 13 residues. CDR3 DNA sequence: TGCAGTGCTAGCGATACTAGCGGGAATGAGCAGTTCTTC. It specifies CSASDTSGNEQFF.

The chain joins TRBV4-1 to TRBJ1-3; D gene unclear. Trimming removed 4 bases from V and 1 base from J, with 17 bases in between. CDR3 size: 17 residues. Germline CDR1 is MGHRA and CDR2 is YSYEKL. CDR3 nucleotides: TGCGCCAGCAGCCGAGAGCCGTTTTTGGAGTCTGGAAACACCATATATTTT. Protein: CASSREPFLESGNTIYF.

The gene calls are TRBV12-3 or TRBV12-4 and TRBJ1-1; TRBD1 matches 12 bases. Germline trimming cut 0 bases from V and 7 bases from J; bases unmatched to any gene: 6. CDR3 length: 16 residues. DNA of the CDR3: TGTGCCAGCAGTTTAGCGAGGGACAGGGGGCACGGTGAAGCTTTCTTT. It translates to CASSLARDRGHGEAFF.

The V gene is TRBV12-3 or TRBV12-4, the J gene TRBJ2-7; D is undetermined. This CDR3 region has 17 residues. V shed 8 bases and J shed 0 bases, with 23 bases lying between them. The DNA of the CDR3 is TGTGCCAGCTCAACCGACTTCGTGTCAAGCAGCTCCTACGAGCAGTACTTC. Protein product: CASSTDFVSSSSYEQYF.

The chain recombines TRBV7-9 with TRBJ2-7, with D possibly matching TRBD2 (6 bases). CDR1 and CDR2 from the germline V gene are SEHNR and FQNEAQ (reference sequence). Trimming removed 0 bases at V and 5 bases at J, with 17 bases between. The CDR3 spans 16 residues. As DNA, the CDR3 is TGTGCCAGCAGCTTAGCCTTCCCAGCCGGGGGAAACGAGCAGTACTTC. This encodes CASSLAFPAGGNEQYF.

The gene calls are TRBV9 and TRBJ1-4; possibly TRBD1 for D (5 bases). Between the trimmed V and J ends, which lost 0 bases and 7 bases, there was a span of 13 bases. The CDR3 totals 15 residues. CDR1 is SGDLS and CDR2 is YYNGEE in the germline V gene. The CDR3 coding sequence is TGTGCCAGCAGCGTAGGCGCAGGGCTGGGTGAAAAACTGTTTTTT. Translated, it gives CASSVGAGLGEKLFF.